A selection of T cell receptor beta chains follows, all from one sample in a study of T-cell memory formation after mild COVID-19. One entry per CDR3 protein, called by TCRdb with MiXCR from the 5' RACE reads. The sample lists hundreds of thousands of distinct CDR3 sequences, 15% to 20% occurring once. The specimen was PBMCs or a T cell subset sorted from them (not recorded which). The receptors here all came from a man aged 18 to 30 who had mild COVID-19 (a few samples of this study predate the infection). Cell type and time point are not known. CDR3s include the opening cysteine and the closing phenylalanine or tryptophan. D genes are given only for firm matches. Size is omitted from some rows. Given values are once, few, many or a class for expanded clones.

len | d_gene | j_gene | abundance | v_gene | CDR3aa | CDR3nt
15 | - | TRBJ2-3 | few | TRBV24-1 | CATSHGGTGTDTQYF | TGTGCCACCTCCCACGGGGGGACAGGCACAGATACGCAGTATTTT
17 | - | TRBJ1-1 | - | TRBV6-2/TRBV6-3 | CASSHLLGRGRETEAFF | TGTGCCAGCAGCCACCTGTTGGGCCGGGGGCGAGAAACTGAAGCTTTCTTT
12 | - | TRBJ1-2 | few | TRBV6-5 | CASSRTRYGYTF | TGTGCCAGCAGCCGAACCCGCTATGGCTACACCTTC
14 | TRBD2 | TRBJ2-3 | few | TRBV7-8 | CASSLGGGSYTQYF | TGTGCCAGCAGCTTAGGCGGGGGGAGTTATACGCAGTATTTT
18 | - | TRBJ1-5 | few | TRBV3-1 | CASSQDLGGWGSNQPQHF | TGTGCCAGCAGCCAGGACCTCGGCGGGTGGGGTAGCAATCAGCCCCAGCATTTT
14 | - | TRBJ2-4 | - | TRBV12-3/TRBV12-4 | CASSGLLAKNIQYF | TGTGCCAGCAGCGGCCTACTAGCCAAAAACATTCAGTACTTC
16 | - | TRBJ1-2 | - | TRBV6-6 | CASSYPTGLTNYGYTF | TGTGCCAGCAGTTACCCGACAGGCTTGACTAACTATGGCTACACCTTC
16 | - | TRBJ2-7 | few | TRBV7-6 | CASSPPGVRGLEEQYF | TGTGCCAGCAGCCCACCGGGGGTGAGGGGCCTGGAGGAGCAGTACTTC
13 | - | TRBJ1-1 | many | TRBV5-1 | CASSLQGNTEAFF | TGTGCCAGCAGTTTACAGGGGAACACTGAAGCTTTCTTT
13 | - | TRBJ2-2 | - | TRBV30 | CAWSWAYTGELFF | TGTGCCTGGTCCTGGGCCTACACCGGGGAGCTGTTTTTT
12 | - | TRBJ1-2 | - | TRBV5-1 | CASSELDSGYTF | TGCGCCAGCAGCGAGCTCGACAGCGGCTACACCTTC
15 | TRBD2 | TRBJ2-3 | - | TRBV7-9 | CASSLLAGVTDTQYF | TGTGCCAGCAGCTTACTAGCGGGGGTCACAGATACGCAGTATTTT
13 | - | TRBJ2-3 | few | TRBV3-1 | CASSPQGPDTQYF | TGTGCCAGCAGCCCCCAGGGCCCAGATACGCAGTATTTT
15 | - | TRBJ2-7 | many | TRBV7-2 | CASSLARSYSYEQYF | TGTGCCAGCAGCTTAGCGCGTAGCTACTCCTACGAGCAGTACTTC
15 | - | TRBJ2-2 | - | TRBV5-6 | CASSLAGDYTGELFF | TGTGCCAGCAGTCTGGCAGGGGATTACACCGGGGAGCTGTTTTTT
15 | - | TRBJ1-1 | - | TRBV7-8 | CASSLVTGPNTEAFF | TGTGCCAGCAGCTTAGTAACAGGCCCGAACACTGAAGCTTTCTTT